The 18 T cell receptor beta chains in this list originate from one sample, sequenced in a study of T cell repertoires in cytomegalovirus infection. TCRdb reanalysed the reads using MiXCR and keeps one entry per CDR3 protein. The table lists 680,000 or so distinct CDR3 sequences, 35% to 45% of them singletons. Sequences were obtained from PBMCs. These receptors were collected from a human donor in good health (CMV status not recorded). Some clones in this sample may be carry-over from other donors' samples.

Concerning this clonotype: Germline and junction disagree at one end, which may indicate a read error. The rearrangement links TRBV5-4 to TRBJ1-2; D might be TRBD1 (6 bases). The CDR3 is 15 amino acids. Germline V gene data show CDR1 as SGHNT and CDR2 as YYREEE (reference sequence). The CDR3 DNA reads as TGTGCCAGCATCCCCGCCAGGGGTAGGGACTATGTCTACACCTTC. Its translation: CASIPARGRDYVYTF.

The gene calls are TRBV28 and TRBJ2-5; 12 bases fit TRBD2. CDR1 is MDHEN, CDR2 SYDVKM, per germline. Losses at the gene ends were 5 bases for V and 1 base for J; bases not matched to a gene: 5. The length of the CDR3 is 16 residues. The CDR3 spells CASSVPSGGAQETQYF. The CDR3 DNA reads TGTGCCAGCAGTGTGCCTAGCGGGGGGGCCCAAGAGACCCAGTACTTC.

The chain recombines TRBV12-3 or TRBV12-4 with TRBJ1-5; no clear D gene. This CDR3 has 14 residues. V lost 4 bases and J lost 7, with 14 bases in between. The CDR3 DNA reads as TGTGCCAGCAGTTCCGTTCCCGGGAGCCAGCCCCAGCATTTT. Protein: CASSSVPGSQPQHF.

About this clonotype: The conserved phenylalanine or tryptophan normally closing the CDR3 is absent here, so this likely arose from a read error. This chain uses TRBV7-4 with TRBJ1-2; tentative D call: TRBD1 (5 bases). The germline V and J ends were trimmed by 5 bases and 0 bases, with 16 bases remaining between them. CDR3 length: 16 amino acids. The germline V gene encodes CDR1 SGHVT and CDR2 SQSDAQ. CDR3 nucleotide sequence: TGTGCCAGCAGCCATTCGCCAGGGCGTACTAACTATGGCTACACCTTA. It encodes CASSHSPGRTNYGYTL.

V and J are TRBV19 and TRBJ2-7, with D unresolved. Germline loops: CDR1 LNHDA, CDR2 SQIVND (reference sequence). The CDR3 length is 13 residues. V lost 3 bases, J lost 3 bases, and 9 bases lay in between. The CDR3 protein is CASSIFAFYEQYF. CDR3 nucleotides: TGTGCCAGTAGTATCTTCGCTTTCTACGAGCAGTACTTC.

In this sample, this clonotype turned up many times. The rearrangement uses TRBV28 and TRBJ1-1; D ambiguous. Trimming left V 6 bases short and J 1 base short, with 12 bases between. The CDR3 has 14 residues. In germline, CDR1 is MDHEN, CDR2 SYDVKM. Written as DNA, the CDR3 is TGTGCCAGCAGCCATAGACCGCCGAACACTGAAGCTTTCTTT. Translated: CASSHRPPNTEAFF.

This clonotype has more than one count but fewer than ten. The J gene is TRBJ1-1, the V gene TRBV7-3; unclear D gene. Germline V lookup: CDR1 SGHTA, CDR2 FQGTGA. Trimming took 0 bases from V and 0 from J, leaving 5 bases between them. The CDR3 runs to 14 residues. CDR3 DNA sequence: TGTGCCAGCAGCTTAACGACGGTGAACACTGAAGCTTTCTTT. Its protein is CASSLTTVNTEAFF.

This clonotype was counted only a few times. The V gene is TRBV4-1, the J gene TRBJ2-1; tentative D call: TRBD1 (6 bases). Trimming pared 0 bases from V and 4 bases from J, leaving 10 bases between. The germline V gene encodes CDR1 MGHRA and CDR2 YSYEKL. The CDR3 length is 15 residues. CDR3 amino acids: CASSQDPRGYNEQFF. The CDR3 nucleotides read TGCGCCAGCAGCCAAGACCCCAGGGGTTACAATGAGCAGTTCTTC.

This chain uses TRBV28 with TRBJ1-4, with D possibly matching TRBD1 (6 bases). The CDR3 loop spans 16 amino acids. Germline V lookup: CDR1 MDHEN, CDR2 SYDVKM. Trimming took off 6 bases at V and 3 bases at J, with 17 bases between the two ends. The CDR3 bases are TGTGCCAGCAGCAAGGACAGTCTAATTGCTAATGAAAAACTGTTTTTT. This sequence encodes CASSKDSLIANEKLFF.

This chain uses TRBV12-3 or TRBV12-4 with TRBJ2-6; weak D call: TRBD2 (6 bases). This CDR3 is 21 amino acids long. V was trimmed by 1 base and J by 0 bases, leaving 22 bases between them. CDR3 sequence: CASSLGGGTPHGYSGANVLTF. CDR3 in DNA: TGTGCCAGCAGTTTAGGTGGCGGGACTCCCCACGGGTACTCTGGGGCCAACGTCCTGACTTTC.

The V gene is TRBV19, the J gene TRBJ1-1; D uncertain. Trimming removed 0 bases at V and 1 base at J, with 15 bases between. CDR3 length: 17 residues. Germline loops: CDR1 LNHDA, CDR2 SQIVND (reference sequence). The CDR3 is CASSIDLSWNANTEAFF. CDR3 bases: TGTGCCAGTAGTATAGATCTGTCGTGGAATGCGAACACTGAAGCTTTCTTT.

V gene TRBV28 combines with J gene TRBJ1-4; D is uncertain. Trimming pared 2 bases from V and 4 bases from J, leaving 8 bases between. Germline V gene data show CDR1 as MDHEN and CDR2 as SYDVKM. The CDR3 is made up of 14 amino acids. CDR3 sequence: CASSLTWNNEKLFF. CDR3 DNA sequence: TGTGCCAGCAGTTTAACCTGGAATAATGAAAAACTGTTTTTT.

This clonotype has only one observation. The CDR3 ends on some other residue instead of the conserved phenylalanine or tryptophan, so this is likely a read error. The gene calls are TRBV7-2 and TRBJ2-5; D is uncertain. CDR1 and CDR2 (germline): SGHTA, FQGNSA. The CDR3 is 13 residues long. V gave up 3 bases and J gave up 5 bases, with 10 bases separating them. The DNA for the CDR3 is TGTGCCAGCAGCTTCGCTAGAAGGGAGACCCAGTACTTA. Amino acids: CASSFARRETQYL.

This clonotype was seen once. The chain's CDR3 is CASSMFSGTGGKLFF. CDR3 sequence (DNA): TGTGCCAGCAGTATGTTCTCCGGGACAGGGGGAAAACTGTTTTTT. The V gene is TRBV27, the J gene TRBJ1-4; 11 bases are shared with TRBD1. Per germline, CDR1 MNHEY and CDR2 SMNVEV (reference sequence). The CDR3 length is 15 residues. V lost 5 bases, J lost 10 bases, and 9 bases stayed unmatched.

CDR3 DNA sequence: TGTGCCAGCTCACCGGGCTGGAATGAGCAGTTCTTC. This translates into CASSPGWNEQFF. The chain is built from TRBV18 and TRBJ2-1, with unresolved D. V dropped 3 bases and J dropped 7 bases, with 7 bases sitting between them. This CDR3 is 12 amino acids long. The germline V gene has CDR1 KGHSH and CDR2 LQKENI. The full variable domain, completed using reference TRBV18 and TRBJ2-1, is NAGVMQNPRHLVRRRGQEARLRCSPMKGHSHVYWYRQLPEEGLKFMVYLQKENIIDESGMPKERFSAEFPKEGPSILRIQQVVRGDSAAYFCASSPGWNEQFFGPGTRLTVL.

The rearrangement uses TRBV28 and TRBJ2-7; 11 bases line up with TRBD2. V was pared by 5 bases and J by 2 bases, with 5 bases of the junction left unmatched. CDR1 is MDHEN and CDR2 is SYDVKM in the germline V gene. This CDR3 has 15 residues. The CDR3 reads CASSQLAGGTYEQYF. CDR3 in DNA: TGTGCCAGCAGTCAGCTAGCGGGGGGCACCTACGAGCAGTACTTC.

The V call is TRBV28, the J call TRBJ1-1; possible D gene TRBD1, 5 bases. The CDR3 runs to 15 residues. Germline lookup yields CDR1 MDHEN and CDR2 SYDVKM. V dropped 5 bases and J dropped 0 bases, with 13 bases sitting between them. The CDR3 region has the DNA TGTGCCAGCAGTACCGCCGGGGCGATGAACACTGAAGCTTTCTTT. Its translation is CASSTAGAMNTEAFF.

On this clonotype: An end of the junction differs from the germline gene, which may be a read error. The gene calls are TRBV7-7 and TRBJ2-7; D possibly corresponds to TRBD1 (6 bases). Per germline, CDR1 SSHAT and CDR2 FNYEAQ (reference sequence). This CDR3 comprises 14 residues. CDR3 region: CASSLQGRPYEQYF. CDR3 sequence (DNA): TGTGCTAGCAGCTTACAGGGCAGACCCTACGAGCAGTACTTC.